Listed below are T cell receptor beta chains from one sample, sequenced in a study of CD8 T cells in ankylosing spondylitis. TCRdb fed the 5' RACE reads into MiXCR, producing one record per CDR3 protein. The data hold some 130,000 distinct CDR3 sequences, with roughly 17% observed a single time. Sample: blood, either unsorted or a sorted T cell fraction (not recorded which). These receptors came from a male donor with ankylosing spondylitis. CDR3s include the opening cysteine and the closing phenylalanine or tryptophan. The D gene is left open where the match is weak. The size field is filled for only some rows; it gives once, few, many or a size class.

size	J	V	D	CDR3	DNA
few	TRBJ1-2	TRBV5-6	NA	CASSLGASGDYGYTF	TGTGCCAGCAGCTTGGGGGCGTCAGGAGACTATGGCTACACCTTC
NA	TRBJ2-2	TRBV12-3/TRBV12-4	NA	CASRRGDSLTGELFF	TGTGCCAGCAGAAGGGGGGACAGCCTCACCGGGGAGCTGTTTTTT
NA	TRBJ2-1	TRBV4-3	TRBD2	CASSPSEAGGIYNEQFF	TGCGCCAGCAGCCCAAGTGAGGCGGGGGGAATCTACAATGAGCAGTTCTTC
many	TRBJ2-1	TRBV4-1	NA	CASSQVLGGQGKQFF	TGCGCCAGCAGCCAAGTCCTCGGGGGGCAGGGGAAGCAGTTCTTC
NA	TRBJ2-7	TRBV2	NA	CASSLNDWGSSYEQYF	TGTGCCAGCAGCTTGAATGACTGGGGTAGCTCCTACGAGCAGTACTTC
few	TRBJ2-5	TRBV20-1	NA	CSARDLASQETQYF	TGCAGTGCTAGAGATCTAGCGAGCCAAGAGACCCAGTACTTC
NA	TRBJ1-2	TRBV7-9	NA	CASSFSTGIHGYTF	TGTGCCAGCAGCTTCTCAACAGGGATCCATGGCTACACCTTC
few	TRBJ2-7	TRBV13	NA	CASSLGRVATYEQYF	TGTGCCAGCAGCTTAGGCCGAGTAGCCACCTACGAGCAGTACTTC
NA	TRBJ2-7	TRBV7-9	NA	CASSDAVYEQYF	TGTGCCAGCAGCGACGCCGTCTACGAGCAGTACTTC
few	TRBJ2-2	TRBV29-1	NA	CSVEGLRDNTGELFF	TGCAGCGTTGAAGGCCTGCGGGATAACACCGGGGAGCTGTTTTTT
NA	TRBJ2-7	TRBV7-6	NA	CASSLETGVLYEQYF	TGTGCCAGCAGCTTAGAGACAGGAGTCCTCTACGAGCAGTACTTC
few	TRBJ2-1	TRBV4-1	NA	CASSQVGSSYNEQFF	TGCGCCAGCAGCCAAGTTGGGAGCTCCTACAATGAGCAGTTCTTC
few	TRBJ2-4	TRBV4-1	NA	CASSGGTLNVVDIQYF	TGCGCCAGCAGTGGGGGGACCCTGAATGTAGTCGACATTCAGTACTTC
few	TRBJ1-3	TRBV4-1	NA	CASSQPSENTIYF	TGCGCCAGCAGCCAACCATCTGAAAACACCATATATTTT
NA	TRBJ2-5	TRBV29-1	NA	CSVEDLHSTTQETQYF	TGCAGCGTTGAAGATCTGCACTCCACGACCCAAGAGACCCAGTACTTC
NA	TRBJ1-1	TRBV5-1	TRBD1	CASSLGKTGGSNTEAFF	TGCGCCAGCAGCTTGGGTAAGACAGGGGGCTCGAACACTGAAGCTTTCTTT
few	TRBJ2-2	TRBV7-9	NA	CASIFWTGNGELFF	TGTGCCAGCATCTTCTGGACTGGAAACGGGGAGCTGTTTTTT
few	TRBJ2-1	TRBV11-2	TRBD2	CASSLETASGGFNEQFF	TGTGCCAGCAGCTTAGAAACTGCTAGCGGGGGCTTCAATGAGCAGTTCTTC
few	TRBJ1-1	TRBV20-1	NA	CSALLLLVAGKAFMNTEAFF	TGCAGTGCCCTCCTACTACTTGTGGCAGGGAAAGCTTTCATGAACACTGAAGCTTTCTTT
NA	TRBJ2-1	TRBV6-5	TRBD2	CASSYSVVGLAAWNEQFF	TGTGCCAGCAGTTACTCGGTAGTTGGACTAGCGGCGTGGAATGAGCAGTTCTTC
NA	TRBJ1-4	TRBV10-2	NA	CASKDGEKLFF	TGCGCCAGCAAGGACGGCGAAAAACTGTTTTTT
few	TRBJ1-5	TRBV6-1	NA	CASVRENSNQPQHF	TGTGCCAGCGTAAGGGAGAATAGCAATCAGCCCCAGCATTTT
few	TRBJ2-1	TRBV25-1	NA	CASTESGLSPYNEQFF	TGTGCCTCCACCGAGAGTGGGTTATCTCCCTACAATGAGCAGTTCTTC
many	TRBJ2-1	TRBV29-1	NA	CSFWRTDGNEQFF	TGCAGCTTCTGGCGGACGGACGGCAATGAGCAGTTCTTC
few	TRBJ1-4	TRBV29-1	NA	CSVEGDNPGLFF	TGCAGCGTTGAAGGGGACAACCCGGGGCTGTTTTTT
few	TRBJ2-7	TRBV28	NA	CASSFSTRGEQYF	TGTGCCAGCAGTTTTTCCACTAGAGGGGAGCAGTACTTC
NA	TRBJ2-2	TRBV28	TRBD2	CASSPGTSGTPVTGELFF	TGTGCCAGCAGTCCCGGGACTAGCGGGACCCCAGTCACCGGGGAGCTGTTTTTT
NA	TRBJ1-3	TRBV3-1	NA	CASSPIDSSGNTIYF	TGTGCCAGCAGCCCAATCGACAGCTCTGGAAACACCATATATTTT
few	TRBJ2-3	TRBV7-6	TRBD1	CASSSRGSAAPDTQYF	TGTGCCAGCAGCTCCAGGGGGTCCGCGGCCCCAGATACGCAGTATTTT
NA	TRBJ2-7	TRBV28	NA	CASSFFPAGASYEQYF	TGTGCCAGCAGTTTTTTTCCCGCAGGGGCCAGCTACGAGCAGTACTTC
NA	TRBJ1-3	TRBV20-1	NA	CSARDRQGSGNTIYF	TGCAGTGCTAGAGATCGGCAGGGCTCTGGAAACACCATATATTTT
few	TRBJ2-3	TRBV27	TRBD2	CASSLGTSGRNTQYF	TGTGCCAGCAGTTTAGGTACTAGCGGGAGGAATACGCAGTATTTT
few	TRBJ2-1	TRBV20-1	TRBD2	CSVPGLAGVEQFF	TGCAGTGTTCCGGGACTAGCGGGAGTTGAGCAGTTCTTC
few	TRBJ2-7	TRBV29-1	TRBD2	CSVTSSGPYEQYF	TGCAGCGTGACTTCTAGCGGGCCCTACGAGCAGTACTTC
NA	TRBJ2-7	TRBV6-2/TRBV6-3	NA	CASTHRGFYEQYF	TGTGCCAGCACCCACCGGGGCTTCTACGAGCAGTACTTC
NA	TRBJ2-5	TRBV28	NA	CATSRPQETQYF	TGTGCTACTTCCCGACCACAAGAGACCCAGTACTTC
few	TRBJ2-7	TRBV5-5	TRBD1	CASSLARGSTYEQYF	TGTGCCAGCAGCTTGGCCAGGGGGAGTACCTACGAGCAGTACTTC
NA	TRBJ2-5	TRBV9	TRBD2	CASSGGLAKPQYF	TGTGCCAGCAGCGGGGGACTAGCCAAGCCCCAGTACTTC
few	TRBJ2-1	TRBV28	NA	CASSLSHSRGQFF	TGTGCCAGCAGTTTATCCCACTCCCGGGGGCAGTTCTTC
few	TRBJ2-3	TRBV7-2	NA	CASSFGDYSTDTQYF	TGTGCCAGCAGCTTCGGAGACTACTCCACAGATACGCAGTATTTT
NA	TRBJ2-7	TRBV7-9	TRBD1	CASSHPGTGLSEQYF	TGTGCCAGCAGCCACCCCGGGACAGGGCTTTCCGAGCAGTACTTC
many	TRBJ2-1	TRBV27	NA	CASSQARGYSYNEQFF	TGTGCCAGCAGTCAGGCCCGGGGGTATTCCTACAATGAGCAGTTCTTC
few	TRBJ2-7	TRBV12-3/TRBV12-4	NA	CASSNIGPLDEQYF	TGTGCCAGCAGTAATATCGGACCTCTGGACGAGCAGTACTTC
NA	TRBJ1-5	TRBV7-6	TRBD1	CASSAGGDQPQHF	TGTGCCAGCAGCGCAGGGGGCGATCAGCCCCAGCATTTT
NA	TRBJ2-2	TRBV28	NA	CASSSSTGELFF	TGTGCCAGCAGTTCGTCCACCGGGGAGCTGTTTTTT
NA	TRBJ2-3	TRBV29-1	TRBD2	CSAGGDTQYF	TGCAGCGCGGGAGGGGATACGCAGTATTTT
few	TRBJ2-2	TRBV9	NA	CASSVGASTGELFF	TGTGCCAGCAGCGTAGGAGCTTCGACCGGGGAGCTGTTTTTT
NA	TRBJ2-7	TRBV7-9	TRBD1	CASSSATGGIPYEQYF	TGTGCCAGCAGCTCAGCTACAGGGGGGATTCCGTACGAGCAGTACTTC